The 29 T cell receptor beta chains listed next were all sequenced from one sample in a study of PD-L1 blockade in urothelial cancer. Sequencing used immunoSEQ multiplex PCR; TCRdb keeps in-frame clones, though not all of them. The sample lists about 35,000 clones; approximately 88% were seen once. Documented time point: peripheral blood 6 weeks after treatment start. The material was PBMCs, obtained around atezolizumab (anti-PD-L1) treatment. These receptors came from a man between 35 and 55 years old with urothelial cancer.

The chain links TRBV5-1 to TRBJ2-3; no firm D call. Per the germline V gene, CDR1 is SGHRS and CDR2 is YFSETQ. This CDR3 has 13 residues. Trimming took 3 bases from V and 6 from J, leaving 11 bases between them. The CDR3 sequence is CASSSDRADTQYF. The CDR3 DNA follows: TGCGCCAGCAGCTCCGATCGCGCGGATACGCAGTATTTT.

The CDR3 coding sequence is TGTGCCAGCAAAGCGGAGTACACTGAAGCTTTCTTT. Translation gives CASKAEYTEAFF. The chain links TRBV28 to TRBJ1-1; D not certain. Per the germline V gene, CDR1 is MDHEN and CDR2 is SYDVKM. CDR3 size: 12 residues. V was shortened by 7 bases and J by 3 bases, with 9 bases between the two germline ends.

Only a few counts were recorded for this clone. The CDR3 DNA is TGTGCCAGCACAGCTACGGGGTCCGGCACCGGGGAGCTGTTTTTT. It yields the protein CASTATGSGTGELFF. The V gene is TRBV28, the J gene TRBJ2-2; weak D call: TRBD2 (5 bases). The germline CDR1 and CDR2 sequences are MDHEN and SYDVKM. The CDR3 has 15 amino acids. V was shortened by 7 bases and J by 4 bases, with 16 bases between the two germline ends. Using reference TRBV28 and TRBJ2-2 for the parts outside the CDR3, the full variable domain is DVKVTQSSRYLVKRTGEKVFLECVQDMDHENMFWYRQDPGLGLRLIYFSYDVKMKEKGDIPEGYSVSREKKERFSLILESASTNQTSMYLCASTATGSGTGELFFGEGSRLTVL.

This sequence joins TRBV27 and TRBJ2-5; D not resolved. This CDR3 contains 13 residues. Germline assignment: CDR1 MNHEY and CDR2 SMNVEV (reference sequence). Trimming took off 3 bases at V and 5 bases at J, with 10 bases between the two ends. The CDR3 bases are TGTGCCAGCAGTTTTTCGGTTTTGGAGACCCAGTACTTC. Its protein product is CASSFSVLETQYF.

A few counts support this clone. V usage is TRBV6-5 and J usage is TRBJ2-2; 7 nucleotides align to TRBD1. Germline CDR1 MNHEY, CDR2 SVGAGI. CDR3 length: 15 residues. V lost 6 bases, J lost 6 bases, and 10 bases stayed unmatched. CDR3 in DNA: TGTGCCAGCAGACCTAAAGGGACAGAGGCCGGGGAGCTGTTTTTT. The encoded protein is CASRPKGTEAGELFF.

V and J are TRBV7-9 and TRBJ2-6, with unresolved D. Germline V gene sequence: CDR1 SEHNR, CDR2 FQNEAQ (reference sequence). The CDR3 has 16 residues. V was shortened by 5 bases and J by 0 bases, with 11 bases between the two germline ends. The CDR3 protein is CASSHTDSSGANVLTF. In DNA, the CDR3 is TGTGCCAGCAGCCATACAGATAGCTCTGGGGCCAACGTCCTGACTTTC.

The chain joins TRBV7-2 to TRBJ1-5, with a weak D call TRBD1 (5 bases). Germline loops: CDR1 SGHTA, CDR2 FQGNSA. The germline V and J ends were trimmed by 5 bases and 8 bases, with 16 bases remaining between them. This CDR3 is built from 14 residues. The CDR3 region has the DNA TGTGCCAGCAGCCCCCCCGGGGGAGTCAAGCCCCAGCATTTT. Protein: CASSPPGGVKPQHF. The entire variable domain, with the rest obtained from reference TRBV7-2 and TRBJ1-5, is as follows: GAGVSQSPSNKVTEKGKDVELRCDPISGHTALYWYRQSLGQGLEFLIYFQGNSAPDKSGLPSDRFSAERTGGSVSTLTIQRTQQEDSAVYLCASSPPGGVKPQHFGDGTRLSIL.

The chain recombines TRBV5-1 with TRBJ2-7; 11 bases are shared with TRBD2. V was pared by 0 bases and J by 0 bases, with 5 bases of the junction left unmatched. The CDR3 sequence is 17 residues long. CDR1 is SGHRS, CDR2 YFSETQ, per germline. CDR3 amino acids: CASSLVGLAGPSYEQYF. The CDR3, as DNA: TGCGCCAGCAGCTTGGTAGGACTAGCGGGCCCCTCCTACGAGCAGTACTTC.

This clone was picked up one time. The CDR3 protein is CASSLEGGTDTQYF. The CDR3 DNA follows: TGCGCCAGCAGCTTGGAAGGGGGCACAGATACGCAGTATTTT. The V and J genes are TRBV5-1 and TRBJ2-3, with D possibly matching TRBD1 (5 bases). The CDR3 is made up of 14 amino acids. Trimming pared 0 bases from V and 1 base from J, leaving 6 bases between. The germline gives CDR1 SGHRS, CDR2 YFSETQ.

The gene calls are TRBV5-1 and TRBJ2-3; possibly TRBD1 for D (6 bases). The CDR3 sequence is 14 residues long. Per germline, CDR1 SGHRS and CDR2 YFSETQ. Deletions cut 4 bases from V and 5 bases from J, with 14 bases between. CDR3 amino acids: CASSVSGVGDTQYF. The CDR3 nucleotides are TGCGCCAGCAGCGTATCAGGGGTGGGAGATACGCAGTATTTT.

The rearrangement uses TRBV4-2 and TRBJ2-3, with 7 positions matching TRBD1. The J segment lost 0 bases and the V segment lost 6 bases, leaving 3 bases of the junction unmatched. The CDR3 length is 14 residues. CDR1 is LGHNA, CDR2 YNFKEQ, per germline. The CDR3 sequence is CASSPGGSTDTQYF. As DNA, the CDR3 is TGTGCCAGCAGTCCAGGGGGTAGCACAGATACGCAGTATTTT.

This chain joins TRBV11-2 and TRBJ1-3; no clear D gene. This CDR3 region has 13 residues. Germline CDR1 SGHAT, CDR2 FQNNGV. CDR3 sequence (DNA): TGTGGTACAGCATCGAGCTCTGGAAACACCATATATTTT. This codes for CGTASSSGNTIYF.

A remark on this clone: Other DNA sequences within the sample encode an identical CDR3. The chain uses TRBV19 and TRBJ1-1, with D possibly matching TRBD1 (5 bases). Germline-derived CDR1 and CDR2 are LNHDA and SQIVND (reference sequence). CDR3 length: 13 amino acids. V lost 5 bases, J lost 1 base, and 8 bases lay in between. The CDR3 DNA follows: TGTGCCAGTAGTCGGCAGGGGAACACTGAAGCTTTCTTT. Its translation: CASSRQGNTEAFF.

V gene TRBV28 combines with J gene TRBJ2-1, with D possibly TRBD1 on 5 matching bases. Germline CDR1 is MDHEN and CDR2 is SYDVKM. The CDR3 has 11 residues. V was cut by 5 bases and J by 14 bases, with 13 bases left in between. The CDR3 DNA is TGTGCCAGCAGTGACTCAGGGCGAGAGTTCTTC. The encoded protein is CASSDSGREFF. The whole variable domain, filled in from reference TRBV28 and TRBJ2-1, reads DVKVTQSSRYLVKRTGEKVFLECVQDMDHENMFWYRQDPGLGLRLIYFSYDVKMKEKGDIPEGYSVSREKKERFSLILESASTNQTSMYLCASSDSGREFFGPGTRLTVL.

This chain uses TRBV9 with TRBJ2-1; TRBD2 matches at 15 bases. The V segment lost 0 bases and the J segment 7 bases; nucleotides outside the gene matches: 5. There are 17 residues in the CDR3. CDR1 is SGDLS, CDR2 YYNGEE, per germline. The CDR3 protein is CASSVDPGTSGRNEQFF. The CDR3 DNA is TGTGCCAGCAGCGTAGATCCTGGGACTAGCGGGAGGAATGAGCAGTTCTTC. The full variable domain, in which reference TRBV9 and TRBJ2-1 provide the parts outside the CDR3, is DSGVTQTPKHLITATGQRVTLRCSPRSGDLSVYWYQQSLDQGLQFLIQYYNGEERAKGNILERFSAQQFPDLHSELNLSSLELGDSALYFCASSVDPGTSGRNEQFFGPGTRLTVL.

Points on this clone: A junction boundary mismatches the germline segment, possibly from a read error. The chain carries TRBV7-7 and TRBJ2-5; 12 nucleotides match TRBD1. The CDR3 spans 16 residues. Germline V gives CDR1 SSHAT, CDR2 FNYEAQ (reference sequence). CDR3 bases: TGTGCTAGCAGCGCGGGACAGGGGGCTTGGGGAGAGACCCAGTACTTC. Translating gives CASSAGQGAWGETQYF.

The chain couples TRBV11-2 to TRBJ2-5; TRBD1 is a possible D gene (5 bases). Near its end, the DNA agrees better with TRBJ2-7, so the J call may be wrong. This CDR3 spans 13 amino acids. Germline V lookup: CDR1 SGHAT, CDR2 FQNNGV. CDR3 in DNA: TGTGCCATCCAGGGCCGGACCTTCGACGAGCAGTACTTC. Translating it yields CAIQGRTFDEQYF.

The chain is built from TRBV27 and TRBJ1-5; TRBD1 might be the D (5 bases). CDR3 length: 15 amino acids. Trimming removed 5 bases at V and 5 bases at J, with 16 bases between. Per the germline V gene, CDR1 is MNHEY and CDR2 is SMNVEV (reference sequence). The CDR3 reads CASSIGAEEYQPQHF. DNA of the CDR3: TGTGCCAGCAGTATAGGGGCAGAAGAGTATCAGCCCCAGCATTTT.

This chain connects TRBV7-9 to TRBJ2-4, with D tentatively TRBD1 (6 bases). V gave up 6 bases and J gave up 3 bases, with 21 bases separating them. This CDR3 has 17 residues. Germline CDR1 SEHNR, CDR2 FQNEAQ (reference sequence). As DNA, the CDR3 is TGTGCCAGCAGGCAAACAGGGTTGTCCGGAGACAAAAACATTCAGTACTTC. This codes for CASRQTGLSGDKNIQYF. The entire variable domain, with the rest obtained from reference TRBV7-9 and TRBJ2-4, is as follows: DTGVSQNPRHKITKRGQNVTFRCDPISEHNRLYWYRQTLGQGPEFLTYFQNEAQLEKSRLLSDRFSAERPKGSFSTLEIQRTEQGDSAMYLCASRQTGLSGDKNIQYFGAGTRLSVL.

CDR3 bases: TGTGCCAGCAGCTTATCGGTGGGCGTATTGTACAATGAGCAGTTCTTC. It encodes CASSLSVGVLYNEQFF. The rearrangement joins TRBV7-2 to TRBJ2-1; no firm D call. The germline V gene has CDR1 SGHTA and CDR2 FQGNSA. V gave up 2 bases and J gave up 4 bases, with 15 bases separating them. CDR3 length: 16 residues.

The count of this clone is one. The V gene is TRBV7-8, the J gene TRBJ2-2, with TRBD2 identical over 10 bases. After removal of 4 bases from V and 8 bases from J, the junction contained 4 bases not matched to a gene. Germline CDR1 SGHVS, CDR2 FQNEAQ. This CDR3 has 14 residues. CDR3 in DNA: TGTGCCAGCAGCTCCCTAGCGGGAGAAGGGGAGCTGTTTTTT. It encodes CASSSLAGEGELFF.

The CDR3 DNA is TGTGCCAGCAGCTTGGGGGGACAGGGGAAAGATACGCAGTATTTT. Protein: CASSLGGQGKDTQYF. The genes are TRBV7-6 and TRBJ2-3, with 10 bases identical to TRBD1. The CDR3 extends over 15 amino acids. V was clipped by 3 bases and J by 5 bases; unmatched bases: 5. CDR1 is SGHVS, CDR2 FNYEAQ, per germline.

The chain is built from TRBV6-4 and TRBJ1-5, with TRBD1 matching 7 bases. V shed 2 bases and J 0 bases; nucleotides not matched to a gene: 4. The CDR3 totals 16 residues. Germline assignment: CDR1 MRHNA and CDR2 SNTAGT. The CDR3 here is CASSDQDRFSNQPQHF. CDR3 DNA: TGTGCCAGCAGTGACCAGGACAGGTTTAGCAATCAGCCCCAGCATTTT.

CDR3 nucleotide sequence: TGTGCCAGCTCACCGGGACAGGGGAAGCCCCAGCATTTT. Translation gives CASSPGQGKPQHF. The chain recombines TRBV18 with TRBJ1-5, with 10 bases matching TRBD1. This CDR3 region has 13 residues. The trim removed 3 bases at V and 8 bases at J, leaving 1 base unmatched. Germline V lookup: CDR1 KGHSH, CDR2 LQKENI.

V usage is TRBV5-1 and J usage is TRBJ1-1, with D hard to call. This CDR3 comprises 14 residues. Per the germline V gene, CDR1 is SGHRS and CDR2 is YFSETQ. Trimming shortened V by 0 bases and J by 5 bases, and 11 bases separated the two germline ends. The CDR3 spells CASSLAAPGTEAFF. CDR3 nucleotide sequence: TGCGCCAGCAGCTTGGCGGCCCCGGGGACTGAAGCTTTCTTT.

This chain links TRBV15 with TRBJ2-5, with D possibly matching TRBD1 (6 bases). The germline CDR1 and CDR2 sequences are LNHNV and YYDKDF (reference sequence). V lost 3 bases and J lost 4, with 6 bases in between. This CDR3 is built from 12 residues. The CDR3 loop reads CATSSRGETQYF. The CDR3 DNA sequence: TGTGCCACCAGCAGCAGGGGAGAGACCCAGTACTTC. Variable domain in full (rest from reference TRBV15 and TRBJ2-5): DAMVIQNPRYQVTQFGKPVTLSCSQTLNHNVMYWYQQKSSQAPKLLFHYYDKDFNNEADTPDNFQSRRPNTSFCFLDIRSPGLGDTAMYLCATSSRGETQYFGPGTRLLVL.

In regard to this clone: Different DNA sequences within this sample yield the same CDR3. The chain is built from TRBV6-5 and TRBJ1-5, with TRBD1 identical over 7 bases. V trimming: 6 bases; J trimming: 2 bases; junction bases outside the gene matches: 4. CDR1 is MNHEY, CDR2 SVGAGI, per germline. CDR3 length equals 14 residues. CDR3 sequence: CASSYDRGNQPQHF. The CDR3 nucleotides are TGTGCCAGCAGCTACGACAGGGGCAATCAGCCCCAGCATTTT.

The V and J genes are TRBV6-6 and TRBJ1-4; 9 bases map to TRBD1. In germline, CDR1 is MNHNY, CDR2 SVGAGI (reference sequence). The V segment lost 4 bases and the J segment 7 bases; nucleotides outside the gene matches: 7. The CDR3 loop spans 15 amino acids. CDR3: CASSSGTGRGEKLFF. CDR3 sequence (DNA): TGTGCCAGCAGTTCTGGGACAGGGAGAGGTGAAAAACTGTTTTTT.

The gene calls are TRBV4-2 and TRBJ1-2, with D maybe TRBD1 (6 bases). The length of the CDR3 is 15 residues. The V gene lost 0 bases and the J gene lost 7 bases, with 15 bases spanning the gap. Per the germline V gene, CDR1 is LGHNA and CDR2 is YNFKEQ. The CDR3 DNA is TGTGCCAGCAGCCAAGATACTTCAGGGGTGTCTGGCTACACCTTC. Amino acids: CASSQDTSGVSGYTF.